The source of this T cell receptor (beta chain) is a study of OX40 agonist ivuxolimab in advanced cancers. At the level of the whole study: Ivuxolimab was an agonistic, fully human IgG2 monoclonal antibody directed against OX40 (CD134), a costimulatory receptor. Intravenous ivuxolimab was administered to patients every 2 weeks at six dose levels: 0.01, 0.1, 0.3, 1.5, 3 and 10 mg/kg. Among the 52 dose-escalation patients, 19 had hepatocellular carcinoma, approximately 15 melanoma, 9 renal cell carcinoma and 9 head and neck cancer. In the dose-escalation cohort, around four fifths of patients were male, and the mean age was 60 years with a range of roughly 20 to 85. Patients were allowed to have had prior anti-PD-1, anti-PD-L1 or anti-CTLA-4 therapy, and around 41% of the dose-escalation patients had previously received checkpoint inhibitors. Partial responses occurred in three dose-escalation patients: two with cutaneous melanoma and one with hepatocellular carcinoma. Peripheral TCRbeta sequencing aimed to test whether ivuxolimab altered TCR sequence diversity and caused clonal T-cell expansion. The paper describes the monotherapy dose-escalation part (N ≈ 51 patients) of the phase I trial of ivuxolimab. Study-wide findings and limitations: At doses of 0.1 to 3.0 mg/kg, clonal expansion of both CD4+ and CD8+ blood T cells was observed from baseline to week 6. The antigen specificity of the clonally expanded peripheral T cells was not determined. Low levels of normalized T-cell clonal expansion were also seen in some patients who did not respond. In partial responders in the 0.1-3.0 mg/kg groups, normalized peripheral clonal expansion was found to be among the lowest, especially among CD8+ T cells. After ivuxolimab, expanded clones were on average more numerous among CD8+ T cells than among CD4+ T cells.

The trial excluded patients who had a history of autoimmune disease or were on systemic immunosuppression. Peripheral blood for TCR sequencing was drawn from every dose cohort at baseline, at cycle 4 day 1 and at cycle 7 day 1. Samples came from an open-label, multicenter, first-in-human phase I dose-escalation trial of ivuxolimab. Adults with locally advanced or metastatic head and neck squamous cell, hepatocellular, melanoma or renal cell carcinoma were enrolled in the trial. Before TCR sequencing, CD4+ T cells and CD8+ T cells were sorted from peripheral blood as separate populations. Turning to this clone: Its antigen remains unidentified. No per-base quality is available; no much larger clone lies one base away.

Genomic DNA was isolated from the sorted cells so that the TCRbeta CDR3 region could be sequenced. The immunoSEQ Assay was used to sequence the TCRbeta CDR3 regions. TCRdb mirrors the immuneACCESS table, restricted to in-frame sequences. Some clones are absent from its copies; in checked studies, under half trace to an unresolved V gene, and the reason for the others is unknown. This sample lists about 41,000 clones; around four fifths were detected once. The ten largest clones capture 2.6% of the sample. CDR1 and CDR2 (SGHAT, FQNNGV) derive from the germline V gene. V was cut back by 5 bases and J by 0 bases, leaving a gap of 5 bases between them. Its CDR3 holds 12 amino acids, cysteine through phenylalanine. Only CDR3 DNA is held: 36 bases, read in frame from base 1.

The sequencing used CD4+ or CD8+ T cells sorted from blood, collected in a trial of the OX40 agonist ivuxolimab. The receptor's source is an adult with an advanced solid tumor such as melanoma, head and neck, liver or kidney cancer. The chain couples TRBV11-2 to TRBJ2-7; the D gene remains uncertain. The CDR3 corresponds to CASSPSSYEQYF. Read as DNA, the sequence is TGTGCCAGCAGCCCAAGCTCCTACGAGCAGTACTTC.